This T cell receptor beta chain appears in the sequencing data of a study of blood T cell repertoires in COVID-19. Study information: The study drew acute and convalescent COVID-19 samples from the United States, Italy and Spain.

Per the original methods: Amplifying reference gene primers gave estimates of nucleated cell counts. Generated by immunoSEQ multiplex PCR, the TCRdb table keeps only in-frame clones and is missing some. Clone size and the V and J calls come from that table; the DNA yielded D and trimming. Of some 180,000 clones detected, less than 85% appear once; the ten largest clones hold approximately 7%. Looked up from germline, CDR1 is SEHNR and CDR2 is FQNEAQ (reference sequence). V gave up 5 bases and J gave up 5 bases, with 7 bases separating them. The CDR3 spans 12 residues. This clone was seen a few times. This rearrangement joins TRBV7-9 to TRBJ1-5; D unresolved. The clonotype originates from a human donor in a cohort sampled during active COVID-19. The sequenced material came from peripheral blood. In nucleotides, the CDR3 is TGTGCCAGCAGCCCAATAGATCAGCCCCAGCATTTT. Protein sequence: CASSPIDQPQHF.